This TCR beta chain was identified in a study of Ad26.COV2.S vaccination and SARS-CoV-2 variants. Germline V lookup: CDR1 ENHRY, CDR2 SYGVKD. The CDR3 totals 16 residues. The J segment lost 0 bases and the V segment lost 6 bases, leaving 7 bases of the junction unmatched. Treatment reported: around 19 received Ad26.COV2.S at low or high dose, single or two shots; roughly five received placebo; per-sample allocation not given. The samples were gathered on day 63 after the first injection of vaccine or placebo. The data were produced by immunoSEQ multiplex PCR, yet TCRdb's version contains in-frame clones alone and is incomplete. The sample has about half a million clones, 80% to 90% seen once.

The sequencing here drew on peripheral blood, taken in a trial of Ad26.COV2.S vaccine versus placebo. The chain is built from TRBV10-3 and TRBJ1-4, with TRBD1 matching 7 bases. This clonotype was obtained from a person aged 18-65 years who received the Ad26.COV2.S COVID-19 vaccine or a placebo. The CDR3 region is CAISRGTATTNEKLFF. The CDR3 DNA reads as TGTGCCATCAGCAGAGGGACAGCCACAACTAATGAAAAACTGTTTTTT.